Here is one TCR beta chain with its context. There is no known antigen for this receptor. No much larger clone is present one base from it, and per-base qualities are unavailable. The receptor library was made with the immunoSEQ multiplex PCR assay. TCRdb took this table from immuneACCESS and kept in-frame rearrangements with V and J called. Such tables lack part of the clones; where checked against another copy, unresolved V genes explain under half of the gap, and the rest is unexplained. This sample comprises about 74,000 clones, roughly 95% of them detected only once. Clones ranked in the top ten supply 0.36% of the sample. This sample is part of a study of technical replicates of blood from four donors (dated by TCRdb to the late 2010s). Trimming removed 2 bases from V and 4 bases from J; the gene matches leave 2 bases unexplained. The germline V gene supplies CDR1 SGHTA and CDR2 FQGTGA. The CDR3 starts with the cysteine, ends with the phenylalanine, and has 13 residues. CDR3 DNA is the only sequence kept; it has 39 bases, read in frame from the first base.

Input material: T cells isolated from PBMCs. This TCR came from a human donor in good health. The V and J genes are TRBV7-3 and TRBJ2-7, with 7 bases aligning to TRBD1. The DNA sequence is as follows: TGTGCCAGCAGCTTAGGGACAGCGTACGAGCAGTACTTC. Its translation reads: CASSLGTAYEQYF.